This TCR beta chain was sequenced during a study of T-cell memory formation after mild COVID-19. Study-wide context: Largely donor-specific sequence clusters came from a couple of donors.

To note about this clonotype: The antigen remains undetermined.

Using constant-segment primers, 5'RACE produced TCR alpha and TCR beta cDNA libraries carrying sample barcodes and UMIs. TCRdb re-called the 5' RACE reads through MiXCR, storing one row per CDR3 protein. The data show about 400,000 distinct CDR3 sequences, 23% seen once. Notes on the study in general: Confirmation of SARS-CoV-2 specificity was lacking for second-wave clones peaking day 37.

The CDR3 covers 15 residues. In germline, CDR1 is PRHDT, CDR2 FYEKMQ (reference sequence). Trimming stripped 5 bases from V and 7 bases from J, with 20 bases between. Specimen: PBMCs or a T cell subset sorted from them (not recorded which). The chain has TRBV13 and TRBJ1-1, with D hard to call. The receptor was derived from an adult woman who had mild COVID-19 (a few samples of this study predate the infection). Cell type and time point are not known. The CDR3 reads CASSAISRTKNEAFF. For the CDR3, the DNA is TGTGCCAGCAGCGCCATATCAAGGACTAAAAATGAAGCTTTCTTT.